This T cell receptor beta chain came from a study of blood T cell repertoires in COVID-19. As for the study in general: COVID-19 samples, acute and convalescent, were from the United States, Italy and Spain.

The germline CDR1 and CDR2 sequences are WSHSY and SAAADI. V lost 7 bases and J lost 4, with 7 bases in between. The CDR3 is 12 residues long. In the source study's methods: Scientists estimated how many nucleated cells there were by amplifying reference gene primers. Clones were read by immunoSEQ multiplex PCR, and TCRdb kept only the in-frame ones, dropping some. V and J calls plus clone size are reproduced from that table; the DNA served to infer D and trimming. The table includes a few hundred thousand clones, roughly 83% detected once. The source of this sequence is a man aged 55 to 69 who had recovered from COVID-19. Sequenced input: peripheral blood. The chain employs TRBV10-2 and TRBJ2-2, with D hard to call. DNA of the CDR3: TGCGCCAGCACAACAGTCACCGGGGAGCTGTTTTTT. This codes for CASTTVTGELFF.